Detailed here is one TCR beta chain. Antigen specificity is unknown. Time point denoted: newly diagnosed, previously untreated cHL patient sample. Newly diagnosed, untreated classical Hodgkin lymphoma PBMCs provided comparison. The sample originates from a study of PD-1 blockade in classical Hodgkin lymphoma. Study-wide results and caveats: Relapsed/refractory patients reportedly had the lowest baseline TCR diversity, below newly diagnosed patients, who were below healthy donors.

Generated by immunoSEQ multiplex PCR, the TCRdb table keeps only in-frame clones and is missing some. The data show 25,000 to 35,000 clones, around 94% seen once. The CDR3 has 15 amino acids. The ends were cut back, 0 bases at V and 1 base at J, with 7 bases in the middle. Germline-derived CDR1 and CDR2 are SGHAT and FQNNGV. The sample consisted of peripheral blood mononuclear cells (PBMCs). The receptor was derived from a human donor with classical Hodgkin lymphoma. The rearrangement links TRBV11-2 to TRBJ2-1; a possible D gene is TRBD1 (5 bases). CDR3 in DNA: TGTGCCAGCAGCTTAGAAGGGGCGTCCTACAATGAGCAGTTCTTC. Its protein product is CASSLEGASYNEQFF.